This TCR beta chain appears in the sequencing data of a study of T-cell memory formation after mild COVID-19. Turning to the study itself: Largely donor-specific sequence clusters came from a couple of donors.

CDR1 and CDR2 from the germline V gene are SGHRS and YFSETQ. V lost 4 bases to trimming and J lost 7 bases; unmatched junction nucleotides: 4. The CDR3 has 13 amino acids. One entry per CDR3 protein, called by TCRdb with MiXCR from the 5' RACE reads. Seen here are about 190,000 distinct CDR3 sequences, around 25% observed once, and the top ten hold about an eighth. The sequenced material came from PBMCs or a T cell subset sorted from them (not recorded which). This TCR came from an adult woman who had mild COVID-19 (a few samples of this study predate the infection). Cell type and time point are not known. The chain combines TRBV5-1 with TRBJ1-2; TRBD1 matches at 10 bases. The CDR3 loop is CASSPGQGSGYTF. DNA of the CDR3: TGCGCCAGCAGCCCGGGACAGGGGTCTGGCTACACCTTC. Full variable domain (rest looked up from reference TRBV5-1 and TRBJ1-2): KAGVTQTPRYLIKTRGQQVTLSCSPISGHRSVSWYQQTPGQGLQFLFEYFSETQRNKGNFPGRFSGRQFSNSRSEMNVSTLELGDSALYLCASSPGQGSGYTFGSGTRLTVV.